This TCR beta chain was documented in a study of tumor and adjacent non-tumor tissue in lung cancer. Background on the study: Patients were aged about 30 to 76, nine to eleven men and about five women, stage I to III.

This clonotype has just one count. The antigen is undetermined. General study findings and limits: Tumor repertoires had a smaller top 100 clone share than normal lung.

The library came from three nested PCR rounds adapted from ARM-PCR protocols. MiXCR was run by TCRdb on the multiplex PCR reads, yielding one entry per CDR3 protein. The data show 120,000 or so distinct CDR3 sequences, about 66% seen once. The template was RNA from unsorted bulk tissue. Donors were chemotherapy-naive, newly diagnosed lung cancer surgical patients in China, August–November 2014. This CDR3 has 13 residues. V lost 7 bases and J lost 6, with 15 bases in between. Germline V gene sequence: CDR1 ENHRY, CDR2 SYGVKD. The chain combines TRBV10-3 with TRBJ1-2, with D maybe TRBD1 (5 bases). The origin of this receptor is a man aged 25-45 years with non-small cell lung cancer. The sample was lung tumor tissue. DNA for the CDR3: TGTGCCATCACCCAGGGAGAGGGGAATGGCTACACCTTC. This codes for CAITQGEGNGYTF.